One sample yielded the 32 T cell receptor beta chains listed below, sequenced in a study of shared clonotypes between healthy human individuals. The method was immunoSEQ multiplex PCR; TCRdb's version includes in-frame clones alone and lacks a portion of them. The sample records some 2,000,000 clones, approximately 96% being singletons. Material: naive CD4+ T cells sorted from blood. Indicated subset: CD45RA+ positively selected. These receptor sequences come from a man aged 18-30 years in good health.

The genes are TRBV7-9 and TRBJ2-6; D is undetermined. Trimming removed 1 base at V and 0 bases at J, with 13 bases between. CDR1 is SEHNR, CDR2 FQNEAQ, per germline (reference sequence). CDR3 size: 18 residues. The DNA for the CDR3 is TGTGCCAGCAGCTTAGAACGAGGCTCTTTCTCTGGGGCCAACGTCCTGACTTTC. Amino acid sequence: CASSLERGSFSGANVLTF.

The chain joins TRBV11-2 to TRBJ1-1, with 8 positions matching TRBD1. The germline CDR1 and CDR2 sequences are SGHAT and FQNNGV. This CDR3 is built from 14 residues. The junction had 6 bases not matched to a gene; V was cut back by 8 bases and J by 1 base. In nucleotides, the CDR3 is TGTGCCAGCTCAACCGGGACAGGGAACACTGAAGCTTTCTTT. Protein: CASSTGTGNTEAFF.

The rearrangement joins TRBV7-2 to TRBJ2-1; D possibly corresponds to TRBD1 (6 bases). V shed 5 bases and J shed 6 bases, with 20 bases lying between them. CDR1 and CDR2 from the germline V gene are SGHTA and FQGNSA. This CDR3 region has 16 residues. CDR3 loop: CASSPRLAGQSNEQFF. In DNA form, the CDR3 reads TGTGCCAGCAGCCCCCGATTAGCAGGACAGAGCAATGAGCAGTTCTTC.

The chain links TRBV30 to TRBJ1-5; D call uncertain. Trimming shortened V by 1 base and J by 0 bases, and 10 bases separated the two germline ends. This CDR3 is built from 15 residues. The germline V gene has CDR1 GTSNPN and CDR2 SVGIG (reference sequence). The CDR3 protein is CAWSGELISNQPQHF. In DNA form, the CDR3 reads TGTGCCTGGAGTGGCGAACTGATTAGCAATCAGCCCCAGCATTTT.

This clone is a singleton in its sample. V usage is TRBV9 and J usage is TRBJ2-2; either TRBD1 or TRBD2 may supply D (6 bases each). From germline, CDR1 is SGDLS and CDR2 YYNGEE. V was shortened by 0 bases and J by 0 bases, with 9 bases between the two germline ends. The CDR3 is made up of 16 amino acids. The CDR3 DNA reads TGTGCCAGCAGCGTAGGGGGGGCCGCGAACACCGGGGAGCTGTTTTTT. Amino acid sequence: CASSVGGAANTGELFF.

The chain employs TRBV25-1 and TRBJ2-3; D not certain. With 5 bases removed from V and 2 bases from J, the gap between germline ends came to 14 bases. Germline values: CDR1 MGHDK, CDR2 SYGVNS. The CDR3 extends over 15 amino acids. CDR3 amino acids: CASSLPGFVTDTQYF. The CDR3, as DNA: TGTGCCAGCAGTCTCCCCGGGTTCGTCACAGATACGCAGTATTTT. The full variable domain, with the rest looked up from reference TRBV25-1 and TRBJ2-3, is EADIYQTPRYLVIGTGKKITLECSQTMGHDKMYWYQQDPGMELHLIHYSYGVNSTEKGDLSSESTVSRIRTEHFPLTLESARPSHTSQYLCASSLPGFVTDTQYFGPGTRLTVL.

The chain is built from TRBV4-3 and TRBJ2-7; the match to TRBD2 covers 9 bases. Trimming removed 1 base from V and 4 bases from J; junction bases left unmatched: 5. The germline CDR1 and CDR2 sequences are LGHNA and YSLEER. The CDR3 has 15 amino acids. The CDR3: CASSQALAGLYEQYF. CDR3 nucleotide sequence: TGCGCCAGCAGCCAAGCCCTAGCGGGATTGTACGAGCAGTACTTC.

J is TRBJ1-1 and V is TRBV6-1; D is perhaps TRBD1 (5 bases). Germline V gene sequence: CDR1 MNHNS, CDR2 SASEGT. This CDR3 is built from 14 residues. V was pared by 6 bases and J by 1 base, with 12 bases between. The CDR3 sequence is CASRARTTNTEAFF. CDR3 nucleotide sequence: TGTGCCAGCAGGGCAAGGACAACGAACACTGAAGCTTTCTTT.

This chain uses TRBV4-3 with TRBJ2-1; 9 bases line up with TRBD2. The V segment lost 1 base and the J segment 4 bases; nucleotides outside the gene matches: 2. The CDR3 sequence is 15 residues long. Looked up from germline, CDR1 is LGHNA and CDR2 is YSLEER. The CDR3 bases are TGCGCCAGCAGCCAAGCTAGCGGGGCATACAATGAGCAGTTCTTC. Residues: CASSQASGAYNEQFF.

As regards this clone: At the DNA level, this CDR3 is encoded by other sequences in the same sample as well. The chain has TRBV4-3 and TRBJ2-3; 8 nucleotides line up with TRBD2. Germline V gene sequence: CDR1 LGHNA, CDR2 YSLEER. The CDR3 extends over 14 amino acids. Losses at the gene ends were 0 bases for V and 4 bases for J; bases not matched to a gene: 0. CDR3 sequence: CASSQDGRADTQYF. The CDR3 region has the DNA TGCGCCAGCAGCCAAGACGGGAGGGCAGATACGCAGTATTTT.

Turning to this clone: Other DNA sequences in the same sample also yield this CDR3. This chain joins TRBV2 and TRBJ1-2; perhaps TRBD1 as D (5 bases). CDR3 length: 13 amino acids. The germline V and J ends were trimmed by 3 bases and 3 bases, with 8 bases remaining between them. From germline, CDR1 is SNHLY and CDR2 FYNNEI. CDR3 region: CASSEGQHYGYTF. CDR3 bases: TGTGCCAGCAGTGAGGGGCAACACTATGGCTACACCTTC.

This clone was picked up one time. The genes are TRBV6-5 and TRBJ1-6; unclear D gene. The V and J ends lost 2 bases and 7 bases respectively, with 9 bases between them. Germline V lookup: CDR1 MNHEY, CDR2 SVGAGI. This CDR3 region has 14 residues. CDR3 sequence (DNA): TGTGCCAGCAGTTACGTGGGCGGAAATTCACCCCTCCACTTT. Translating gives CASSYVGGNSPLHF.

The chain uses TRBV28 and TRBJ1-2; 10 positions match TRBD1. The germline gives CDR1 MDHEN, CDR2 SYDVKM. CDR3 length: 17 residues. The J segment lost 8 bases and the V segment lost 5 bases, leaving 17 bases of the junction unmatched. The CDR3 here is CASSILIFGTGVEGYTF. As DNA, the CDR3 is TGTGCCAGCAGTATACTTATCTTTGGGACAGGGGTGGAGGGCTACACCTTC.

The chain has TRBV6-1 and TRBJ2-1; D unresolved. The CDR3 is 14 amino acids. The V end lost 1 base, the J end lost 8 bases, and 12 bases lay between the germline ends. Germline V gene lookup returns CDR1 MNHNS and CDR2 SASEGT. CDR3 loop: CASSEVAPRDEQFF. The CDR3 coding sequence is TGTGCCAGCAGTGAAGTGGCCCCCCGTGATGAGCAGTTCTTC.

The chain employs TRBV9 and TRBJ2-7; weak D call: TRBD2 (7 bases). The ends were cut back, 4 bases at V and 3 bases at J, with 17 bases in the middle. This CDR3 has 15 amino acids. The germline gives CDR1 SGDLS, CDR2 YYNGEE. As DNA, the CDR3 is TGTGCCAGCAGCCACGAGGGGCGGGGGCTCTACGAGCAGTACTTC. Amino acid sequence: CASSHEGRGLYEQYF.

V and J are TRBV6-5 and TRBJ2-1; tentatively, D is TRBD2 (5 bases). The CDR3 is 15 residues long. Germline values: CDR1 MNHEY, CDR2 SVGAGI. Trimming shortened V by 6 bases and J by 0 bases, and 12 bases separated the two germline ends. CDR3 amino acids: CASSQDWSSYNEQFF. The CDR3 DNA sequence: TGTGCCAGCAGCCAGGACTGGAGCTCCTACAATGAGCAGTTCTTC.

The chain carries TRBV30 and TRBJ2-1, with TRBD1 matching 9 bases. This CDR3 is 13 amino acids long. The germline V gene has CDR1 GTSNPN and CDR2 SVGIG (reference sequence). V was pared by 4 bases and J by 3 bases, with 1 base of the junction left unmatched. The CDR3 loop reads CAWNRGHYNEQFF. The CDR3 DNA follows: TGTGCCTGGAACAGGGGGCACTACAATGAGCAGTTCTTC.

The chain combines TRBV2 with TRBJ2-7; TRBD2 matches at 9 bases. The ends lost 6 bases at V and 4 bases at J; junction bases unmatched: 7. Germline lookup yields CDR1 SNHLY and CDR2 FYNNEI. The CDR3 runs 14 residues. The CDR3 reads CASRPRLAAYEQYF. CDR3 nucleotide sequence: TGTGCCAGCAGACCGCGACTAGCGGCGTACGAGCAGTACTTC.

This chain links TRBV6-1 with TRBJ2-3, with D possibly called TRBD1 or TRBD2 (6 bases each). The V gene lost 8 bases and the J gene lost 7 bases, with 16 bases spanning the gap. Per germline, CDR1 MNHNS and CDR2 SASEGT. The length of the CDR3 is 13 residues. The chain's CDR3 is CASRVGGINTQYF. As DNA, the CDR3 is TGTGCCAGCCGCGTGGGGGGCATAAATACGCAGTATTTT.

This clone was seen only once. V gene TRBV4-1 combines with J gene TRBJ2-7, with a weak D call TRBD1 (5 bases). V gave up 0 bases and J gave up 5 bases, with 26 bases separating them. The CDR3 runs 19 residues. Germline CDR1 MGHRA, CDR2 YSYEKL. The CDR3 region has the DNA TGCGCCAGCAGCCAAGAACGGCAGGGATATCGAAGCGTCTGGGACGAGCAGTACTTC. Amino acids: CASSQERQGYRSVWDEQYF.

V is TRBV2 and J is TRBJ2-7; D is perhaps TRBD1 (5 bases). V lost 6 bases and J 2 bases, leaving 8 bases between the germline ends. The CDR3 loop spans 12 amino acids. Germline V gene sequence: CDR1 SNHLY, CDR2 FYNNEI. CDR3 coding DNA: TGTGCCAGCAGCCGACAGACCTACGAGCAGTACTTC. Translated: CASSRQTYEQYF.

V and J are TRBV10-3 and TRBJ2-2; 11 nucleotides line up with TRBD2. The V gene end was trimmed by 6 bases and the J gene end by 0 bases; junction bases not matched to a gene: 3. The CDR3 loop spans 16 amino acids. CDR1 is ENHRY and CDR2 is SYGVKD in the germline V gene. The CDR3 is CAIRAGLAANTGELFF. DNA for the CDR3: TGTGCCATCAGGGCGGGACTAGCGGCGAACACCGGGGAGCTGTTTTTT.

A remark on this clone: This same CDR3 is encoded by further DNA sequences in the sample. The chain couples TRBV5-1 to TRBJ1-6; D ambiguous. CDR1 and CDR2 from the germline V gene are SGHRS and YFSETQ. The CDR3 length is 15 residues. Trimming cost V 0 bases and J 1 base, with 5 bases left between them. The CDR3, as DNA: TGCGCCAGCAGCTTGGAGGGTTCCTATAATTCACCCCTCCACTTT. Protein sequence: CASSLEGSYNSPLHF.

This CDR3 reads CASSKRTSGRAVEQFF. The CDR3 DNA follows: TGTGCCAGCAGCAAGAGGACTAGCGGGAGGGCCGTTGAGCAGTTCTTC. The chain uses TRBV5-6 and TRBJ2-1; TRBD2 matches 15 bases. The V gene's germline CDR1 is SGHDT and CDR2 YYEEEE. CDR3 size: 16 residues. Germline trimming cut 4 bases from V and 9 bases from J; bases unmatched to any gene: 8. The complete variable domain, with remaining parts taken from reference TRBV5-6 and TRBJ2-1, reads DAGVTQSPTHLIKTRGQQVTLRCSPKSGHDTVSWYQQALGQGPQFIFQYYEEEERQRGNFPDRFSGHQFPNYSSELNVNALLLGDSALYLCASSKRTSGRAVEQFFGPGTRLTVL.

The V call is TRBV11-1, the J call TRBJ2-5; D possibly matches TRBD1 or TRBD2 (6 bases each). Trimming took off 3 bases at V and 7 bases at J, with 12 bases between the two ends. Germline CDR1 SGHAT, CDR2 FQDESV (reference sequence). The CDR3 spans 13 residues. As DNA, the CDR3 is TGTGCCAGCAGCTTGGCAGGAGGGGGGACCCAGTACTTC. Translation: CASSLAGGGTQYF.

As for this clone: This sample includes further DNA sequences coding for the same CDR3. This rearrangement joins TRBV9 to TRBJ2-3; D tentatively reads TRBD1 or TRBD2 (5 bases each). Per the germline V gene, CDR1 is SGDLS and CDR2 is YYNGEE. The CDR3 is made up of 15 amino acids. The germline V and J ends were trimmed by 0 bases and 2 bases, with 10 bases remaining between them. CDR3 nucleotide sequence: TGTGCCAGCAGCGTAGCGGGACCCTCCACAGATACGCAGTATTTT. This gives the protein CASSVAGPSTDTQYF.

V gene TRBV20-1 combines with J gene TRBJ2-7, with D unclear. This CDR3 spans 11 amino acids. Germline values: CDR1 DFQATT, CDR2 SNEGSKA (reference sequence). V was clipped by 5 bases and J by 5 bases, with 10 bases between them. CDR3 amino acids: CSASRPNEQYF. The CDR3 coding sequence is TGCAGTGCTTCCCGGCCCAACGAGCAGTACTTC.

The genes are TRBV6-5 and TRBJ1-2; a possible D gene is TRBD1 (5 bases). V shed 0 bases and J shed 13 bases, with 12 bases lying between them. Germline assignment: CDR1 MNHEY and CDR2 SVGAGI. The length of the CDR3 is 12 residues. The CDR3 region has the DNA TGTGCCAGCAGTTACTCGGGGGGGATCCTCACCTTC. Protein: CASSYSGGILTF.

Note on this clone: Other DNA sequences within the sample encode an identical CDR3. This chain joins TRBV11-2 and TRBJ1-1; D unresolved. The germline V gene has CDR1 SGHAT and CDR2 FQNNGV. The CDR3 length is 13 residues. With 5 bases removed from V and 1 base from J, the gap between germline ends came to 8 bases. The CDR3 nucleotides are TGTGCCAGCAGCAGTTCGGGGAACACTGAAGCTTTCTTT. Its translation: CASSSSGNTEAFF.

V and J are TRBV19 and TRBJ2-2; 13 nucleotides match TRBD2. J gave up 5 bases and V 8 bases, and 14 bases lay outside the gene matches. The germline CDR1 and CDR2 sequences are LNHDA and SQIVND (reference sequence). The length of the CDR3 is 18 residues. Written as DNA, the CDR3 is TGTGCCAGTGATCCAGGACTAGCGGGAGTGGGGCCTACCGGGGAGCTGTTTTTT. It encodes CASDPGLAGVGPTGELFF. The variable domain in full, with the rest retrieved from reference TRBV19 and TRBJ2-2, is DGGITQSPKYLFRKEGQNVTLSCEQNLNHDAMYWYRQDPGQGLRLIYYSQIVNDFQKGDIAEGYSVSREKKESFPLTVTSAQKNPTAFYLCASDPGLAGVGPTGELFFGEGSRLTVL.

The DNA of the CDR3 is TGCGCCAGCAGCCAAGGAGCCGGCGGGAGCTCTGGAAACACCATATATTTT. Translating gives CASSQGAGGSSGNTIYF. The V call is TRBV4-1, the J call TRBJ1-3; D is ambiguous. The CDR3 is 17 amino acids. V lost 1 base and J 0 bases, leaving 13 bases between the germline ends. The germline gives CDR1 MGHRA, CDR2 YSYEKL.

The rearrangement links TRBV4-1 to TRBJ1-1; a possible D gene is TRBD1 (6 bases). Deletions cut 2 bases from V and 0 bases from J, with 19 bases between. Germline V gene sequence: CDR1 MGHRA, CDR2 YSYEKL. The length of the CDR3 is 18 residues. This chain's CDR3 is CASSQKGGDNQMNTEAFF. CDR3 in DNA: TGCGCCAGCAGCCAAAAGGGAGGGGACAACCAGATGAACACTGAAGCTTTCTTT.